The next 14 T cell receptor beta chains were all read from a single sample in a study of T cells after yellow fever vaccination. TCRdb called the 5' RACE reads again in MiXCR, with one record for every CDR3 protein. The table has about 630,000 distinct CDR3 sequences, 12% seen once. Material: PBMCs, obtained on the day of the yellow fever booster vaccination. Source of these receptors: a man aged 25-40 years who received the YFV17D yellow fever vaccine.

The chain's CDR3 is CASRDPSGRSQGPYEQYF. CDR3 in DNA: TGCGCCAGCAGGGACCCTAGCGGGAGGTCGCAGGGACCTTACGAGCAGTACTTC. The V and J genes are TRBV5-1 and TRBJ2-7; 11 bases agree with TRBD2. The germline V gene encodes CDR1 SGHRS and CDR2 YFSETQ. Germline trimming cut 5 bases from V and 4 bases from J; bases unmatched to any gene: 17. This CDR3 comprises 18 residues.

The chain employs TRBV10-3 and TRBJ2-1, with 12 positions matching TRBD2. V shed 6 bases, J shed 3 bases, and the junction held 12 bases outside the gene matches. The CDR3 has 18 residues. The germline V gene encodes CDR1 ENHRY and CDR2 SYGVKD. The CDR3 region is CAIRGLAGPSGDYNEQFF. For the CDR3, the DNA is TGTGCCATCAGAGGACTAGCGGGACCTTCCGGGGACTACAATGAGCAGTTCTTC.

The chain uses TRBV5-1 and TRBJ2-1, with 11 nucleotides matching TRBD1. Unmatched junction bases numbered 17, after V lost 2 bases and J lost 4 bases. Germline values: CDR1 SGHRS, CDR2 YFSETQ. This CDR3 contains 20 residues. The CDR3 region is CASSFQGTGGRFYSYNEQFF. The CDR3 nucleotides read TGCGCCAGCAGCTTCCAGGGGACAGGGGGAAGGTTTTACTCATACAATGAGCAGTTCTTC.

The rearrangement uses TRBV7-2 and TRBJ2-1, with D perhaps matching TRBD1 (5 bases). CDR1 SGHTA and CDR2 FQGNSA come from the germline V gene. V lost 1 base and J 6 bases, leaving 10 bases between the germline ends. The CDR3 consists of 14 residues. CDR3 sequence: CASSLVLGPNEQFF. DNA of the CDR3: TGTGCCAGCAGCTTAGTACTGGGGCCCAATGAGCAGTTCTTC.

V usage is TRBV4-3 and J usage is TRBJ2-7; D is uncertain. The CDR3 has 15 residues. From germline, CDR1 is LGHNA and CDR2 YSLEER. Trimming took 3 bases from V and 1 from J, leaving 13 bases between them. Written as DNA, the CDR3 is TGCGCCAGCAGCCAGAACTCCGACGGTTCCTACGAGCAGTACTTC. Protein product: CASSQNSDGSYEQYF.

The table lists this clonotype with a few counts. The chain recombines TRBV5-1 with TRBJ2-1; no clear D gene. Trimming took off 0 bases at V and 0 bases at J, with 7 bases between the two ends. The CDR3 consists of 15 residues. The germline CDR1 and CDR2 sequences are SGHRS and YFSETQ. The CDR3 here is CASSLAQNSYNEQFF. DNA for the CDR3: TGCGCCAGCAGCTTGGCCCAAAACTCCTACAATGAGCAGTTCTTC.

This clonotype was counted a few times. The genes are TRBV10-3 and TRBJ2-5, with 10 positions matching TRBD1. This CDR3 has 14 residues. J gave up 4 bases and V 6 bases, and 5 bases lay outside the gene matches. The V gene's germline CDR1 is ENHRY and CDR2 SYGVKD. The CDR3 region has the DNA TGTGCCATCAGGCCCGGGACAGGGGCAGAGACCCAGTACTTC. It is translated as CAIRPGTGAETQYF.

The V call is TRBV23-1, the J call TRBJ2-1; 9 nucleotides line up with TRBD2. TRBV23-1 is noted as an ORF with a role that remains uncertain. The CDR3 length is 14 residues. V lost 9 bases to trimming and J lost 7 bases; unmatched junction nucleotides: 10. The CDR3 nucleotides are TGCGCCAGGAAGGGGCTAGCGGGGCGAAATGAGCAGTTCTTC. Encoded protein: CARKGLAGRNEQFF.

This clonotype was seen a handful of times. The gene calls are TRBV12-3 or TRBV12-4 and TRBJ2-1; 13 bases map to TRBD2. The V gene end was trimmed by 4 bases and the J gene end by 8 bases; junction bases not matched to a gene: 2. CDR3 length equals 14 residues. In DNA form, the CDR3 reads TGTGCCAGCAGTTCACTAGCGGGAGGGGATGAGCAGTTCTTC. This translates into CASSSLAGGDEQFF.

V gene TRBV18 combines with J gene TRBJ2-1, with TRBD1 identical over 11 bases. Trimming took 0 bases from V and 9 from J; bases not matched to a gene: 4. Germline CDR1 reads KGHSH; CDR2 reads LQKENI. CDR3 size: 15 residues. CDR3: CASSPPDRGPAEQFF. CDR3 sequence (DNA): TGTGCCAGCTCACCACCGGACAGGGGGCCGGCTGAGCAGTTCTTC.

This rearrangement joins TRBV28 to TRBJ2-7, with a weak D call TRBD1 (5 bases). CDR3 length equals 14 residues. The V gene lost 3 bases and the J gene lost 2 bases, with 11 bases spanning the gap. Germline-derived CDR1 and CDR2 are MDHEN and SYDVKM. CDR3: CASSFSGSPYEQYF. The CDR3 region has the DNA TGTGCCAGCAGTTTTTCAGGGTCCCCCTACGAGCAGTACTTC.

The chain recombines TRBV6-1 with TRBJ2-6; D ambiguous. The CDR3 length is 15 residues. The V end lost 6 bases, the J end lost 0 bases, and 9 bases lay between the germline ends. Germline CDR1 MNHNS, CDR2 SASEGT. CDR3 region: CASSRQSSGANVLTF. As DNA, the CDR3 is TGTGCCAGCAGCCGGCAGAGCTCTGGGGCCAACGTCCTGACTTTC.

This clonotype was recorded once. V gene TRBV20-1 combines with J gene TRBJ1-2, with TRBD1 matching 7 bases. V dropped 2 bases and J dropped 4; count of bases not matched to a gene: 19. The CDR3 runs 18 residues. Germline CDR1 DFQATT, CDR2 SNEGSKA (reference sequence). The CDR3 DNA is TGCAGTGCTAGACCCCAGAAAGGATCAGGGGGAGGTGGCTATGGCTACACCTTC. Amino acids: CSARPQKGSGGGGYGYTF.

The V call is TRBV10-2, the J call TRBJ2-3, with D possibly being TRBD2 (6 bases). The V gene's germline CDR1 is WSHSY and CDR2 SAAADI. Trimming stripped 3 bases from V and 2 bases from J, with 9 bases between. CDR3 size: 14 residues. The DNA of the CDR3 is TGCGCCAGCAGTGACACGGGAGTCACAGATACGCAGTATTTT. It codes for CASSDTGVTDTQYF.